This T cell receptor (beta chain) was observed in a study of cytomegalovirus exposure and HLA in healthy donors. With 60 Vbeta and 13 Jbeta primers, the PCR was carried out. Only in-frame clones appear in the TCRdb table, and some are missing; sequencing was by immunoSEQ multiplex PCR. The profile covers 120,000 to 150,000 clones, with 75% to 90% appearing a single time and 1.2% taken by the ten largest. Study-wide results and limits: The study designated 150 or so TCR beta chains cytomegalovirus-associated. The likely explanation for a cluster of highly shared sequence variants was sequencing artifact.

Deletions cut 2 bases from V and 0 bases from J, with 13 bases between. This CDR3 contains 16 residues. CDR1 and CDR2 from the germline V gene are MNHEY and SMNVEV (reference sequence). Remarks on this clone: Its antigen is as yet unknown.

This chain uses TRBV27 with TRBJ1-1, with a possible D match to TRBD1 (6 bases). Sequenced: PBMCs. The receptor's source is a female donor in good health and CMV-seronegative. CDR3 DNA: TGTGCCAGCAGTTTAGGGCAGGGGTTCATGAACACTGAAGCTTTCTTT. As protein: CASSLGQGFMNTEAFF.